The sequence of this TCR beta chain was determined in a study of shared clonotypes between healthy human individuals. Produced via immunoSEQ multiplex PCR; TCRdb's table is partial and in-frame only. The repertoire has some 470,000 clones, about 79% of them found once; the top ten carry roughly 13%. V was clipped by 2 bases and J by 11 bases; unmatched bases: 7. This CDR3 has 14 residues. Germline V lookup: CDR1 SGHRS, CDR2 YFSETQ. The rearrangement links TRBV5-1 to TRBJ2-5; TRBD1 agrees at 12 bases. Sequenced input: PBMCs. This clonotype was obtained from a woman aged 35 to 49 in good health. Some clones in this sample may be carry-over from other donors' samples. Written as DNA, the CDR3 is TGCGCCAGCAGCTTTTCGGGACAGGGGGCATCTCAGTACTTC. Amino acid sequence: CASSFSGQGASQYF.